This T cell receptor beta chain is from a study of Graves' ophthalmopathy and Graves' hyperthyroidism. Scientists amplified the TCR beta CDR3 regions from RNA transcripts. Second-round multiplex PCR followed a first-round RT-PCR using HTBI primers. MiXCR, run by TCRdb on the multiplex PCR reads, gives a single entry per CDR3 protein. Of around 1.1 million distinct CDR3 sequences listed, less than 45% were seen once; the top ten hold 11%. Regarding this clonotype: Its target is not known.

Study observations and caveats: Ophthalmopathy cases were distinguished from stable hyperthyroidism by a 13-signature model, reaching around 88% sensitivity and around 80% specificity. This model predicted ophthalmopathy progression (sensitivity around 71%, specificity about 73%). Most expanded thyroid clonotypes above 0.001 frequency also appeared in blood.

This TCR derives from an adult man with Graves' hyperthyroidism. The sample taken for sequencing was peripheral blood or thyroid tissue (not recorded which).

CDR3 coding DNA: TGTGCCTGGAGTATCCGGGACAGGGTTTCAGAGACCCAGTACTTC. Protein: CAWSIRDRVSETQYF. This chain joins TRBV30 and TRBJ2-5; 9 nucleotides agree with TRBD1. CDR1 and CDR2 from the germline V gene are GTSNPN and SVGIG (reference sequence). V dropped 2 bases and J dropped 4; count of bases not matched to a gene: 8. CDR3 length equals 15 residues.